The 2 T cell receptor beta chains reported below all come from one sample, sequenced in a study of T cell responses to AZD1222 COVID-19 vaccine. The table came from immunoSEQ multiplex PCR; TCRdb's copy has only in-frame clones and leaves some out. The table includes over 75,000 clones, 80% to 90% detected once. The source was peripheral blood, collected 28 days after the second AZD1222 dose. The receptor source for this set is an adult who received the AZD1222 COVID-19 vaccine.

In DNA form, the CDR3 reads TGTGCCAGCAGACCCGTCGGGGACGGAGGAAACTATGGCTACACCTTC. Translation: CASRPVGDGGNYGYTF. The rearrangement links TRBV27 to TRBJ1-2, with a tentative D call TRBD1 (5 bases). The CDR3 has 16 residues. Germline V gene sequence: CDR1 MNHEY, CDR2 SMNVEV (reference sequence). V lost 6 bases and J 2 bases, leaving 19 bases between the germline ends.

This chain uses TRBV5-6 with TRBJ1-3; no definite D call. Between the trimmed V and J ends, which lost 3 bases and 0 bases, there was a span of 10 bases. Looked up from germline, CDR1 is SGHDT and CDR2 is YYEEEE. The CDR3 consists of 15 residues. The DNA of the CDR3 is TGTGCCAGCAGCTCCGGGCTCCACTCTGGAAACACCATATATTTT. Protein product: CASSSGLHSGNTIYF.